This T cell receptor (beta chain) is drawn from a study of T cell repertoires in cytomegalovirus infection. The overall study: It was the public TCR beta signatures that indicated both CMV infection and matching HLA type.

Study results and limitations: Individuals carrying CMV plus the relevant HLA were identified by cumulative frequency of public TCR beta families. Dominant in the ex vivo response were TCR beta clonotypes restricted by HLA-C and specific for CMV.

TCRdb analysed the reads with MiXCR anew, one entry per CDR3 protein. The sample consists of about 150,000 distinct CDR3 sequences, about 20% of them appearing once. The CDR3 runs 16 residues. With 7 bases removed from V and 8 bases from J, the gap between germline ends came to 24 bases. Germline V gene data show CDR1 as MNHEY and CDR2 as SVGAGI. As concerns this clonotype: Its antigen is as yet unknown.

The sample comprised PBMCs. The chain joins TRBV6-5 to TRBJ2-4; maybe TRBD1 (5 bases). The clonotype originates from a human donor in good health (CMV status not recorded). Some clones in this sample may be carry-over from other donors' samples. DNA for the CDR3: TGTGCCAGCAAACAGGACGGTGGGGCAATGATGGACATTCAGTACTTC. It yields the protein CASKQDGGAMMDIQYF.